These T cell receptor beta chains were read from a single sample in a study of beta chain features in type 1 diabetes. Only in-frame clones appear in the TCRdb table, and some are missing; sequencing was by immunoSEQ multiplex PCR. This sample has 15,000 to 20,000 clones, with around 50% found just once. The sample taken for sequencing was stem cell memory CD4+ T cells from blood. These receptors all come from a man in his late teens or twenties in good health. The CDR3 runs from the conserved cysteine through the conserved F or W. D genes are given only for firm matches. Clone size is stated in some rows and not others, as once, few, many or a class when expanded.

d_call	v_call	clone_size	j_call	cdr3_nt	cdr3_aa
-	TRBV19	-	TRBJ1-5	TGTGCCAGTAGTATGACGGGGGGGTATCGGCCCCAGCATTTT	CASSMTGGYRPQHF
TRBD2	TRBV5-1	-	TRBJ2-1	TGCGCCAGCAGCTCCGCCGGGACTAGCGGGAGAAGGTCCTACAATGAGCAGTTCTTC	CASSSAGTSGRRSYNEQFF
TRBD1	TRBV7-2	-	TRBJ2-7	TGTGCCAGCAGCTTAGGGACAGGGCTCGAGCAGTACTTC	CASSLGTGLEQYF
-	TRBV28	-	TRBJ2-7	TGTGCCAGCAGTTCCCCGGGGGTTACCTACGAGCAGTACTTC	CASSSPGVTYEQYF
-	TRBV30	-	TRBJ2-7	TGTGCCTGGAGTATGCGTGGGAGCGGAAATTCCTACGAGCAGTACTTC	CAWSMRGSGNSYEQYF
TRBD1	TRBV7-2	few	TRBJ1-1	TGTGCCAGCAGCTACTACAGGGGCAAGGGAACTGAAGCTTTCTTT	CASSYYRGKGTEAFF
TRBD2	TRBV11-2	-	TRBJ2-1	TGTGCCAGCAGCTCAACAGCGGGGAGCGATGAGCAGTTCTTC	CASSSTAGSDEQFF
-	TRBV27	-	TRBJ1-5	TGTGCCAGCAGTTTATCGGGGGGAAGCAATCAGCCCCGGCATTTT	CASSLSGGSNQPRHF
TRBD2	TRBV5-4	-	TRBJ2-3	TGTGCCAGCAGCTTAAGACTAGCGGCAAGCACAGATACGCAGTATTTT	CASSLRLAASTDTQYF
TRBD2	TRBV2	-	TRBJ2-1	TGTGCCAGCAGCGCCGGGACTAGAGAAGTCAATGAGCAGTTCTTC	CASSAGTREVNEQFF